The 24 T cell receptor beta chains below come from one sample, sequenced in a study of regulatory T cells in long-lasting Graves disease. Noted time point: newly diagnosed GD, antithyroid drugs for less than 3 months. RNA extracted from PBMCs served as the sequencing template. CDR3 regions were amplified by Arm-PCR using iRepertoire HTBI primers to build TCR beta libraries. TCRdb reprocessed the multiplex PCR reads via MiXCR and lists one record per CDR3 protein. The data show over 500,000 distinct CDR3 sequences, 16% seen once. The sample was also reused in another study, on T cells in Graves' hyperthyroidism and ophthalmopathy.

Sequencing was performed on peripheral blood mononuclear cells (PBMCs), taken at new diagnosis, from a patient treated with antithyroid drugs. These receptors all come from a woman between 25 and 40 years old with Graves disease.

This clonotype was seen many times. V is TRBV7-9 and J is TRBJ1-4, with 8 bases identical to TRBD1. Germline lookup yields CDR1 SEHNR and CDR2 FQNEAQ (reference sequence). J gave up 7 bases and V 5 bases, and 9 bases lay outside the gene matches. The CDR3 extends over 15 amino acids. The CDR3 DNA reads TGTGCCAGCAGCACTGACAGGGGAAGTTTTGAAAAACTGTTTTTT. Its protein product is CASSTDRGSFEKLFF.

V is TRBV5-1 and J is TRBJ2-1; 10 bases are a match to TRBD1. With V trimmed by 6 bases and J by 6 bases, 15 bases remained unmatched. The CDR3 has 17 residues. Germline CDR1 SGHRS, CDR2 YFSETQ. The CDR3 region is CASILSPGTGAANEQFF. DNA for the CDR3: TGCGCCAGCATTCTCAGCCCCGGGACAGGGGCCGCCAATGAGCAGTTCTTC.

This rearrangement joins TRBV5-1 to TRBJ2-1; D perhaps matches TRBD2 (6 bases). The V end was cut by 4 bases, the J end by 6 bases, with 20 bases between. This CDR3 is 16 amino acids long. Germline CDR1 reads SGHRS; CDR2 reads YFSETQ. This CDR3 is CASSRGPSSGPNEQFF. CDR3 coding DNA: TGCGCCAGCAGCCGCGGGCCCTCGAGCGGGCCCAATGAGCAGTTCTTC. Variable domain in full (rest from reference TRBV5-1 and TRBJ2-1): KAGVTQTPRYLIKTRGQQVTLSCSPISGHRSVSWYQQTPGQGLQFLFEYFSETQRNKGNFPGRFSGRQFSNSRSEMNVSTLELGDSALYLCASSRGPSSGPNEQFFGPGTRLTVL.

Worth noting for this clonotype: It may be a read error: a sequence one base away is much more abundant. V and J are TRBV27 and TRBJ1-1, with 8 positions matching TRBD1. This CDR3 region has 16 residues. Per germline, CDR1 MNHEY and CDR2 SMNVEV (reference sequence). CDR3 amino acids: CAGSLRTGKANTEAFF. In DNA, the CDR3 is TGTGCCGGCAGTTTACGGACAGGGAAAGCGAACACTGAAGCTTTCTTT.

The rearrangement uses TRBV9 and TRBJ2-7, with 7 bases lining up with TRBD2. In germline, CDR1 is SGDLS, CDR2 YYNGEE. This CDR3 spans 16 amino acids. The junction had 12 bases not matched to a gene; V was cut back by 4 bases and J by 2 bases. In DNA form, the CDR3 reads TGTGCCAGCAGCTCCCGGGGGGACCGAATCGCCTACGAGCAGTACTTC. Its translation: CASSSRGDRIAYEQYF.

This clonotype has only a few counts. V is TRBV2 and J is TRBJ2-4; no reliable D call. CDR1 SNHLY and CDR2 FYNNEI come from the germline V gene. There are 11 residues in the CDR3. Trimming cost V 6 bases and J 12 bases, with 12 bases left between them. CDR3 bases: TGTGCCAGCAGCCTGGGTATTGGTCAGTACTTC. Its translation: CASSLGIGQYF.

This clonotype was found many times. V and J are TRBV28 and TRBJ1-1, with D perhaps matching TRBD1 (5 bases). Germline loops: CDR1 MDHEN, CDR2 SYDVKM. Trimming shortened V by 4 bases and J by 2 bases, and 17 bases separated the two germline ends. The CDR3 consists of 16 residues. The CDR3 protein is CASSSGGGSFNTEAFF. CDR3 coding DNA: TGTGCCAGCAGTTCTGGGGGGGGATCCTTCAACACTGAAGCTTTCTTT.

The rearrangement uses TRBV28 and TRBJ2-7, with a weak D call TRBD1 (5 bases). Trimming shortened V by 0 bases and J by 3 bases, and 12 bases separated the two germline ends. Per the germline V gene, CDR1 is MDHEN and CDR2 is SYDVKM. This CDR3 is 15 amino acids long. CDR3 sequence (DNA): TGTGCCAGCAGTTTATGGGGTGACAGCTACTACGAGCAGTACTTC. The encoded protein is CASSLWGDSYYEQYF.

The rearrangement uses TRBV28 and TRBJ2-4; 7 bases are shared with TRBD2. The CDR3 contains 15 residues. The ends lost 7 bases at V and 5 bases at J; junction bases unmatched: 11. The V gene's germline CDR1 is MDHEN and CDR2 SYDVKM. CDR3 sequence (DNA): TGTGCCAGCATCACTTGGGCTAGCGGACAAAACATTCAGTACTTC. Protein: CASITWASGQNIQYF.

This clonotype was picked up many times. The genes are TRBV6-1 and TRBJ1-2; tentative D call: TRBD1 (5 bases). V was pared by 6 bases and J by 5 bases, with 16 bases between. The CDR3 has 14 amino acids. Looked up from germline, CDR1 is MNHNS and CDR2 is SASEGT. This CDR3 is CASRNRDGGYGYTF. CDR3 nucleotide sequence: TGTGCCAGCAGGAACCGGGACGGAGGTTATGGCTACACCTTC.

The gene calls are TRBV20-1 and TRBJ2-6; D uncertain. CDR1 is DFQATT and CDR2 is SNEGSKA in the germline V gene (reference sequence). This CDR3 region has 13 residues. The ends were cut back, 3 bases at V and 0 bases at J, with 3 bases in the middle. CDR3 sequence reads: CSASHSGANVLTF. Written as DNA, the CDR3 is TGCAGTGCTAGCCACTCTGGGGCCAACGTCCTGACTTTC.

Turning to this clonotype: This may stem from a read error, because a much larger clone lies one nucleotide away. In DNA, the CDR3 is TGTGCCAGCAGCCGCTTCGAGGGGAGCCAAGAGGCCCAGTACTTC. It yields the protein CASSRFEGSQEAQYF. This chain links TRBV3-1 with TRBJ2-1, with D tentatively TRBD1 or TRBD2 (5 bases each). The DNA end lines up better with TRBJ2-5; the J call may be wrong. The CDR3 consists of 15 residues. In germline, CDR1 is LGHDT, CDR2 YNNKEL (reference sequence).

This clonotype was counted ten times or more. This chain's CDR3 is CASSLRDFSYEQYF. The CDR3 region has the DNA TGTGCCAGCAGTTTAAGGGACTTCTCCTACGAGCAGTACTTC. The chain combines TRBV27 with TRBJ2-7, with TRBD2 as a possible D gene (6 bases). With 2 bases removed from V and 0 bases from J, the gap between germline ends came to 8 bases. This CDR3 contains 14 residues. Per germline, CDR1 MNHEY and CDR2 SMNVEV (reference sequence).

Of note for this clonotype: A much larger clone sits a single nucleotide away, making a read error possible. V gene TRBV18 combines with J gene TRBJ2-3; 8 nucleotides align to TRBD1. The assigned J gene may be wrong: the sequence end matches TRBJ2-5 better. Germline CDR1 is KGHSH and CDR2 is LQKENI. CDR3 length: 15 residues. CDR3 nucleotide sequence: TGTGCCAGCTCACTGACGGACAGGGCGCAAGAGGCCCAGTACTTC. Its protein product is CASSLTDRAQEAQYF.

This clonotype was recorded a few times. CDR3 sequence reads: CASSHYGRGGIGQPQHF. The CDR3 DNA sequence: TGTGCCAGCTCACACTATGGGCGAGGGGGGATAGGTCAGCCCCAGCATTTT. This chain uses TRBV27 with TRBJ1-5; D perhaps matches TRBD1 (6 bases). The CDR3 sequence is 17 residues long. V dropped 8 bases and J dropped 6 bases, with 26 bases sitting between them. The germline gives CDR1 MNHEY, CDR2 SMNVEV (reference sequence).

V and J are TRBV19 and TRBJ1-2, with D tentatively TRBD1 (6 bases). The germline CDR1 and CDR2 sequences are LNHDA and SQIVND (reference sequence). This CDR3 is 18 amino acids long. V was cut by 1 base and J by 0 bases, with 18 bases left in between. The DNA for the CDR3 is TGTGCCAGTAGTATAGCGACAGGTCGCTCCACGTCTAACTATGGCTACACCTTC. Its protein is CASSIATGRSTSNYGYTF.

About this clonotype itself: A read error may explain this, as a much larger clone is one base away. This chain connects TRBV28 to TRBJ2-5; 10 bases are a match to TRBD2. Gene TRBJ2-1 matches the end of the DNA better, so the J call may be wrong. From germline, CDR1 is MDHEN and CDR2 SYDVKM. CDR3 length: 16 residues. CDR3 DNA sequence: TGTGCCAGCATTCCCCACTCAGCGGGAGGGCCCGATGAGCAGTTCTTC. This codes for CASIPHSAGGPDEQFF.

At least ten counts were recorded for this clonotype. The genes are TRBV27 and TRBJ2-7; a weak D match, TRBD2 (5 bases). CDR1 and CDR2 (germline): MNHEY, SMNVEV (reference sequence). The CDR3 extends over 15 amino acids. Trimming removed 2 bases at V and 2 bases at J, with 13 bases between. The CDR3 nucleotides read TGTGCCAGCAGTTTACGAGGGAACACGGCCTACGAGCAGTACTTC. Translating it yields CASSLRGNTAYEQYF.

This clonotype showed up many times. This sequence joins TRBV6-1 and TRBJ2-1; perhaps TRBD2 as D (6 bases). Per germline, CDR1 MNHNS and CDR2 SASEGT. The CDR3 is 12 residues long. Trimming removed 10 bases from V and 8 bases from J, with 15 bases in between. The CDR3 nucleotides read TGTGCCACGGGGGTCCTTCGGGATGAGCAGTTCTTC. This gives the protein CATGVLRDEQFF.

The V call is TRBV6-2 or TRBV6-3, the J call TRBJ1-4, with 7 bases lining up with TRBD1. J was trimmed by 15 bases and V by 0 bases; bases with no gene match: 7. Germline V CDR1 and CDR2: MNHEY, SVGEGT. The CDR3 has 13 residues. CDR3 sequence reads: CASSYSKDRVMFF. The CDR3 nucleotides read TGTGCCAGCAGTTACTCAAAAGACAGGGTAATGTTTTTT.

The CDR3, as DNA: TGTGCCAGCAGCTTGGTACAAGGTGAAAAACTGTTTTTT. Protein: CASSLVQGEKLFF. This rearrangement joins TRBV5-6 to TRBJ1-4; no firm D call. Trimming pared 0 bases from V and 7 bases from J, leaving 7 bases between. The CDR3 runs to 13 residues. Germline CDR1 SGHDT, CDR2 YYEEEE.

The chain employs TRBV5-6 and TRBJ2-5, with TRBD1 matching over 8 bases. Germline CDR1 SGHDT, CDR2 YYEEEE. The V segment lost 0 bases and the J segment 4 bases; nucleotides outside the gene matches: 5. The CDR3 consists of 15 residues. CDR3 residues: CASSLGPGGIETQYF. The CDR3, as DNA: TGTGCCAGCAGCTTGGGTCCAGGGGGCATAGAGACCCAGTACTTC.

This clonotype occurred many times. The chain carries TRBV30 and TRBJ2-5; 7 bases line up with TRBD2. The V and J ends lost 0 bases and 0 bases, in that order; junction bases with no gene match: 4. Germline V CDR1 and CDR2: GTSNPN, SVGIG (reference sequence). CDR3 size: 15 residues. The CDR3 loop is CAWSVQAGNQETQYF. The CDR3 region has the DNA TGTGCCTGGAGTGTACAAGCGGGAAACCAAGAGACCCAGTACTTC.

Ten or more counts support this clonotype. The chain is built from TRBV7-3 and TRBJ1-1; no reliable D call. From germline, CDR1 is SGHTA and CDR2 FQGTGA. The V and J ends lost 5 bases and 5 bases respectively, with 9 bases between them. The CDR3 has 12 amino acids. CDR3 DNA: TGTGCCAGCAGCCTTAGCGGAACTGAAGCTTTCTTT. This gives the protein CASSLSGTEAFF. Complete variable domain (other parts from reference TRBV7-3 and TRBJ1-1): GAGVSQTPSNKVTEKGKYVELRCDPISGHTALYWYRQSLGQGPEFLIYFQGTGAADDSGLPNDRFFAVRPEGSVSTLKIQRTERGDSAVYLCASSLSGTEAFFGQGTRLTVV.